The 28 T cell receptor beta chains below all came from one sample that was sequenced in a study of T-cell memory formation after mild COVID-19. Using its own MiXCR run on the 5' RACE reads, TCRdb lists one record per CDR3 protein. The table includes approximately 290,000 distinct CDR3 sequences, around 15% detected once. What was sequenced was PBMCs or a T cell subset sorted from them (not recorded which). The receptors derive from a young man who had mild COVID-19 (a few samples of this study predate the infection). Cell type and time point are not known.

This clonotype was recorded many times. As DNA, the CDR3 is TGCGCCAGCACAGGACTACCTGGGGACAATGAGCAGTTCTTC. Protein sequence: CASTGLPGDNEQFF. This rearrangement joins TRBV5-1 to TRBJ2-1, with a tentative D call TRBD2 (6 bases). With 6 bases removed from V and 5 bases from J, the gap between germline ends came to 15 bases. This CDR3 is built from 14 residues. Germline V gene lookup returns CDR1 SGHRS and CDR2 YFSETQ.

This clonotype was seen more than once but under ten times. The chain couples TRBV5-1 to TRBJ1-1, with a tentative D call TRBD1 (5 bases). The germline V and J ends were trimmed by 0 bases and 1 base, with 13 bases remaining between them. This CDR3 spans 16 amino acids. CDR1 and CDR2 from the germline V gene are SGHRS and YFSETQ. CDR3 sequence reads: CASSLAGQGQNTEAFF. CDR3 nucleotide sequence: TGCGCCAGCAGCTTGGCGGGTCAGGGCCAGAACACTGAAGCTTTCTTT.

The gene calls are TRBV20-1 and TRBJ2-3; 9 nucleotides line up with TRBD2. Per the germline V gene, CDR1 is DFQATT and CDR2 is SNEGSKA (reference sequence). V gave up 3 bases and J gave up 6 bases; unmatched junction bases: 10. The CDR3 runs 15 residues. The CDR3 loop is CSARRRVAGADTQYF. The CDR3 DNA is TGCAGTGCTAGGAGAAGGGTAGCGGGGGCCGATACGCAGTATTTT.

This chain links TRBV7-2 with TRBJ2-5; 10 nucleotides line up with TRBD1. The CDR3 has 14 amino acids. V was pared by 5 bases and J by 5 bases, with 5 bases of the junction left unmatched. Germline CDR1 reads SGHTA; CDR2 reads FQGNSA. The CDR3 spells CASSTDRGYETQYF. CDR3 DNA: TGTGCCAGCAGCACGGACAGGGGGTATGAGACCCAGTACTTC.

The chain uses TRBV7-2 and TRBJ2-3, with 10 bases matching TRBD1. Trimming at V came to 3 bases and at J to 6 bases, leaving 6 bases not matched to a gene. This CDR3 has 15 amino acids. Germline values: CDR1 SGHTA, CDR2 FQGNSA. CDR3 residues: CASSFTGQGRDTQYF. For the CDR3, the DNA is TGTGCCAGCAGCTTCACGGGACAGGGGAGGGATACGCAGTATTTT.

The sample holds a few counts of this clonotype. The chain joins TRBV11-2 to TRBJ1-1; no firm D call. The CDR3 is 15 residues long. V was pared by 7 bases and J by 0 bases, with 15 bases between. Germline values: CDR1 SGHAT, CDR2 FQNNGV. The CDR3 nucleotides read TGTGCCAGCAAGGACCCTAGGGTGTTGAACACTGAAGCTTTCTTT. Translation gives CASKDPRVLNTEAFF.

The table lists this clonotype with a few counts. The chain combines TRBV4-3 with TRBJ2-2, with D unclear. Germline-derived CDR1 and CDR2 are LGHNA and YSLEER. The V end lost 0 bases, the J end lost 3 bases, and 8 bases lay between the germline ends. This CDR3 spans 15 amino acids. The CDR3 coding sequence is TGCGCCAGCAGCCAAGATTTTCAGTACACCGGGGAGCTGTTTTTT. Translation: CASSQDFQYTGELFF.

This clonotype was recorded at least ten times. The rearrangement links TRBV20-1 to TRBJ2-7; 8 nucleotides align to TRBD1. Germline lookup yields CDR1 DFQATT and CDR2 SNEGSKA (reference sequence). V shed 6 bases and J 5 bases; nucleotides not matched to a gene: 6. The CDR3 totals 12 residues. CDR3 nucleotide sequence: TGCAGTGCGGATCGGACAGGGAACGAGCAGTACTTC. This translates into CSADRTGNEQYF.

This chain joins TRBV20-1 and TRBJ2-1; 13 nucleotides align to TRBD2. Germline V CDR1 and CDR2: DFQATT, SNEGSKA (reference sequence). V shed 2 bases, J shed 6 bases, and the junction held 13 bases outside the gene matches. The CDR3 sequence is 18 residues long. The CDR3: CSARHLTATSGGPNEQFF. The CDR3 nucleotides read TGCAGTGCTAGACACCTCACGGCGACTAGCGGGGGGCCCAATGAGCAGTTCTTC.

In this sample, this clonotype turned up a few times. The chain links TRBV2 to TRBJ2-7; D might be TRBD2 (5 bases). The germline V gene has CDR1 SNHLY and CDR2 FYNNEI. The CDR3 extends over 15 amino acids. Between the trimmed V and J ends, which lost 6 bases and 2 bases, there was a span of 17 bases. The CDR3 region is CASRVWEVGAYEQYV. The DNA of the CDR3 is TGTGCCAGCAGGGTGTGGGAAGTCGGGGCCTACGAGCAGTACGTC.

The chain employs TRBV4-1 and TRBJ1-1; D is undetermined. V lost 5 bases to trimming and J lost 4 bases, with 14 bases between them. This CDR3 is 14 amino acids long. Germline CDR1 and CDR2: MGHRA and YSYEKL. Here the CDR3 DNA reads TGCGCCAGCAGCGGGCGTACGGTGGGCACTGAAGCTTTCTTT. The encoded protein is CASSGRTVGTEAFF.

Only a few counts were recorded for this clonotype. The chain carries TRBV5-1 and TRBJ2-2; possible D gene TRBD2, 6 bases. The V gene lost 1 base and the J gene lost 0 bases, with 10 bases spanning the gap. Germline lookup yields CDR1 SGHRS and CDR2 YFSETQ. The CDR3 is made up of 16 amino acids. The CDR3 sequence is CASSLRERANTGELFF. The CDR3 region has the DNA TGCGCCAGCAGCTTGAGGGAGCGGGCGAACACCGGGGAGCTGTTTTTT.

This clonotype was observed at least ten times. The DNA for the CDR3 is TGTGCCAGCAGCGGAACCTGGGACTGGTCTGGGGGTGAGCAGTTCTTC. Residues: CASSGTWDWSGGEQFF. The chain links TRBV2 to TRBJ2-1, with D possibly being TRBD2 (6 bases). Per germline, CDR1 SNHLY and CDR2 FYNNEI. Trimming removed 6 bases from V and 9 bases from J, with 24 bases in between. The CDR3 is made up of 16 amino acids.

The rearrangement joins TRBV5-1 to TRBJ1-2; a possible D gene is TRBD1 (5 bases). The CDR3 covers 14 residues. The germline V gene encodes CDR1 SGHRS and CDR2 YFSETQ. V lost 3 bases to trimming and J lost 3 bases, with 12 bases between them. The CDR3 DNA reads TGCGCCAGCAGCTATCGCGGGACTGACTATGGCTACACCTTC. It encodes CASSYRGTDYGYTF.

The V and J genes are TRBV29-1 and TRBJ1-2, with a tentative D call TRBD1 (5 bases). Germline V lookup: CDR1 SQVTM, CDR2 ANQGSEA. The V end was cut by 3 bases, the J end by 2 bases, with 13 bases between. The CDR3 runs to 14 residues. CDR3 protein: CSVEHGTANYGYTF. The CDR3 DNA is TGCAGCGTTGAGCATGGGACGGCGAACTATGGCTACACCTTC.

This clonotype has only a few counts. This chain links TRBV20-1 with TRBJ1-5, with unresolved D. There are 16 residues in the CDR3. V was shortened by 3 bases and J by 4 bases, with 19 bases between the two germline ends. Germline V gives CDR1 DFQATT, CDR2 SNEGSKA (reference sequence). The DNA of the CDR3 is TGCAGTGCTAGTAGAGTAGGGAGCTATGAGAATCAGCCCCAGCATTTT. This translates into CSASRVGSYENQPQHF.

The rearrangement links TRBV4-2 to TRBJ2-1; 8 nucleotides line up with TRBD2. There are 15 residues in the CDR3. The V segment lost 0 bases and the J segment 3 bases; nucleotides outside the gene matches: 1. Germline CDR1 reads LGHNA; CDR2 reads YNFKEQ. CDR3 DNA sequence: TGTGCCAGCAGCCAAGAGCTAGCGGGCTACAATGAGCAGTTCTTC. Amino acid sequence: CASSQELAGYNEQFF.

At least ten counts were recorded for this clonotype. The gene calls are TRBV5-6 and TRBJ1-5; D gene unclear. The CDR3 is 13 amino acids. Trimming left V 4 bases short and J 2 bases short, with 7 bases between. From germline, CDR1 is SGHDT and CDR2 YYEEEE. In DNA, the CDR3 is TGTGCCAGCAGCAGGTGGGGCAATCAGCCCCAGCATTTT. Translation gives CASSRWGNQPQHF.

The sample holds many counts of this clonotype. V gene TRBV6-2 or TRBV6-3 combines with J gene TRBJ2-7; TRBD1 agrees at 12 bases. CDR3 length: 15 amino acids. The germline gives CDR1 MNHEY, CDR2 SVGEGT. V shed 6 bases and J 5 bases; nucleotides not matched to a gene: 8. The CDR3 DNA follows: TGTGCCAGCAGACCCCCGGGACAGGGGGCCCACGAGCAGTACTTC. Encoded protein: CASRPPGQGAHEQYF.

V usage is TRBV30 and J usage is TRBJ2-7; D is ambiguous. V was shortened by 2 bases and J by 2 bases, with 10 bases between the two germline ends. The germline gives CDR1 GTSNPN, CDR2 SVGIG (reference sequence). This CDR3 contains 13 residues. CDR3 region: CAWSIQRPYEQYF. The CDR3 nucleotides read TGTGCCTGGAGTATACAGCGCCCCTACGAGCAGTACTTC.

The sample holds a few counts of this clonotype. V usage is TRBV6-6 and J usage is TRBJ2-1; D not resolved. The germline V and J ends were trimmed by 7 bases and 0 bases, with 16 bases remaining between them. The CDR3 totals 16 residues. The V gene's germline CDR1 is MNHNY and CDR2 SVGAGI (reference sequence). The CDR3, as DNA: TGTGCCAGCAACTTAGGGTGGGGAAGCTCCTACAATGAGCAGTTCTTC. It translates to CASNLGWGSSYNEQFF.

This clonotype was observed many times. This chain links TRBV20-1 with TRBJ2-2, with 10 bases aligning to TRBD1. V trimming: 0 bases; J trimming: 3 bases; junction bases outside the gene matches: 4. CDR1 DFQATT and CDR2 SNEGSKA come from the germline V gene (reference sequence). This CDR3 is built from 16 residues. The CDR3 reads CSARDGDRGDTGELFF. CDR3 nucleotide sequence: TGCAGTGCTAGAGATGGGGACAGGGGCGACACCGGGGAGCTGTTTTTT.

This chain joins TRBV4-2 and TRBJ2-5; D is perhaps TRBD2 (6 bases). There are 18 residues in the CDR3. Trimming pared 1 base from V and 5 bases from J, leaving 23 bases between. Germline CDR1 LGHNA, CDR2 YNFKEQ. The CDR3 here is CASSQGRTMRGSGETQYF. CDR3 coding DNA: TGTGCCAGCAGCCAAGGTCGAACGATGCGGGGATCTGGTGAGACCCAGTACTTC.

This clonotype appeared many times. The V and J genes are TRBV12-3 or TRBV12-4 and TRBJ2-5; D gene unclear. The ends were cut back, 4 bases at V and 5 bases at J, with 14 bases in the middle. The CDR3 totals 14 residues. Written as DNA, the CDR3 is TGTGCCAGCAGTTCCCTGGGCAGGCCGGAGACCCAGTACTTC. This translates into CASSSLGRPETQYF.

The chain combines TRBV9 with TRBJ2-3, with 8 bases lining up with TRBD2. The CDR3 totals 16 residues. Germline values: CDR1 SGDLS, CDR2 YYNGEE. Unmatched junction bases numbered 5, after V lost 0 bases and J lost 2 bases. In DNA, the CDR3 is TGTGCCAGCAGCGTAGGCCTAGCGGGTTACACAGATACGCAGTATTTT. Translating gives CASSVGLAGYTDTQYF.

The sample holds many counts of this clonotype. The V and J genes are TRBV11-1 and TRBJ2-3, with 8 bases fitting TRBD2. The CDR3 is 15 residues long. J gave up 4 bases and V 6 bases, and 9 bases lay outside the gene matches. Germline V lookup: CDR1 SGHAT, CDR2 FQDESV (reference sequence). CDR3 in DNA: TGTGCCAGCAGACTTACGGGACTAGTCGCAGATACGCAGTATTTT. This encodes CASRLTGLVADTQYF. Together with reference TRBV11-1 and TRBJ2-3, the CDR3 gives the full variable domain: EAEVAQSPRYKITEKSQAVAFWCDPISGHATLYWYRQILGQGPELLVQFQDESVVDDSQLPKDRFSAERLKGVDSTLKIQPAELGDSAMYLCASRLTGLVADTQYFGPGTRLTVL.

The table lists this clonotype with many counts. The V call is TRBV24-1, the J call TRBJ2-3; perhaps TRBD2 as D (6 bases). Germline V gene lookup returns CDR1 KGHDR and CDR2 SFDVKD. The V end was cut by 9 bases, the J end by 0 bases, with 12 bases between. The CDR3 totals 14 residues. The CDR3 is CATSRGLSTDTQYF. The DNA of the CDR3 is TGTGCCACCTCAAGGGGACTTAGCACAGATACGCAGTATTTT.

V gene TRBV6-5 combines with J gene TRBJ2-7; D unresolved. The CDR3 covers 12 residues. The V end was cut by 0 bases, the J end by 7 bases, with 7 bases between. CDR1 is MNHEY, CDR2 SVGAGI, per germline. The CDR3 region is CASSYSVGEQYF. CDR3 DNA sequence: TGTGCCAGCAGTTACTCTGTGGGGGAGCAGTACTTC.